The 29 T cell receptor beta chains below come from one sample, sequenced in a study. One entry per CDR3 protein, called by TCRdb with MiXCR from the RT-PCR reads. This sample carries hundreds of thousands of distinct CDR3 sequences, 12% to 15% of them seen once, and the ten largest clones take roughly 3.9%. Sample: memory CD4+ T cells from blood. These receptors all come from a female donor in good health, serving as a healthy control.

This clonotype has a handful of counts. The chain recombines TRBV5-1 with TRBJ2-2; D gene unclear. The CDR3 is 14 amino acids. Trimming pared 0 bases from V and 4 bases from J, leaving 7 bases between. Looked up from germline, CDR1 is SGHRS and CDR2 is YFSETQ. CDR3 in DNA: TGCGCCAGCAGCTTGGCCACCACCACCGGGGAGCTGTTTTTT. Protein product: CASSLATTTGELFF.

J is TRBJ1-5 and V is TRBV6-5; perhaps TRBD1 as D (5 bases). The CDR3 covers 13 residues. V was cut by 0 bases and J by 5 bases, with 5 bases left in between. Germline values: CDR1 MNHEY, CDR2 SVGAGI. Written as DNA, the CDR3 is TGTGCCAGCAGTTACTCGGGGCATCAGCCCCAGCATTTT. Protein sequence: CASSYSGHQPQHF.

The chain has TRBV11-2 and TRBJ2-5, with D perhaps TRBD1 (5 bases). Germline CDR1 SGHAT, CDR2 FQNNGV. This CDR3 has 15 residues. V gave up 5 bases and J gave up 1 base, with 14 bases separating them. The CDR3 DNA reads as TGTGCCAGCAGCACATATACAGGAACCCAAGAGACCCAGTACTTC. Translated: CASSTYTGTQETQYF.

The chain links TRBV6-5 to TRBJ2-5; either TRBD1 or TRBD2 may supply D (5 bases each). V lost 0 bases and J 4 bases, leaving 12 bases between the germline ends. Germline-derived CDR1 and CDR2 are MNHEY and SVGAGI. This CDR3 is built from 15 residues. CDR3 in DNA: TGTGCCAGCAGTTACTCTCCAGGGACGAGAGAGACCCAGTACTTC. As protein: CASSYSPGTRETQYF.

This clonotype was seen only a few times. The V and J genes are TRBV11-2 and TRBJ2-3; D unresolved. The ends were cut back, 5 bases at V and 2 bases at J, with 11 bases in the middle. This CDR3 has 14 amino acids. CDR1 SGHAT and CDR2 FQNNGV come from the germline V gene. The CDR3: CASSRTIYTDTQYF. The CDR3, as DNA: TGTGCCAGCAGCCGCACTATCTACACAGATACGCAGTATTTT. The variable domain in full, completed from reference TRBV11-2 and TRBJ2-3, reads EAGVAQSPRYKIIEKRQSVAFWCNPISGHATLYWYQQILGQGPKLLIQFQNNGVVDDSQLPKDRFSAERLKGVDSTLKIQPAKLEDSAVYLCASSRTIYTDTQYFGPGTRLTVL.

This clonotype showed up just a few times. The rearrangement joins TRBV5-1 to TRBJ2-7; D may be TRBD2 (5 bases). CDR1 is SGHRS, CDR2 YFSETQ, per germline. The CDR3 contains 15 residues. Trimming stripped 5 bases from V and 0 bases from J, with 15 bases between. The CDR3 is CASSYILADSYEQYF. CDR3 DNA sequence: TGCGCCAGCAGTTACATTCTAGCTGACTCCTACGAGCAGTACTTC.

CDR3 bases: TGTGCCAGCAGCCGGGTGAGGGCGGTCCAAGAGACCCAGTACTTC. This gives the protein CASSRVRAVQETQYF. This chain joins TRBV5-5 and TRBJ2-5; D is possibly TRBD2 (5 bases). The CDR3 has 15 residues. V lost 4 bases and J 1 base, leaving 14 bases between the germline ends. CDR1 and CDR2 (germline): SGHKS, YYEKEE (reference sequence).

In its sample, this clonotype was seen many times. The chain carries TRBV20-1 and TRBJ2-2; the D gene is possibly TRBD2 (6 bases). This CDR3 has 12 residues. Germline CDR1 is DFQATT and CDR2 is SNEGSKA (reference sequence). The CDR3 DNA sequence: TGCAGCGGAGGGGAGAACACCGGGGAGCTGTTTTTT. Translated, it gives CSGGENTGELFF.

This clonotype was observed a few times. The CDR3: CASSQVGQGDYEQYF. The DNA of the CDR3 is TGCGCCAGCAGCCAAGTCGGCCAGGGGGACTACGAGCAGTACTTC. The chain links TRBV4-1 to TRBJ2-7; TRBD1 aligns across 7 bases. The germline CDR1 and CDR2 sequences are MGHRA and YSYEKL. The CDR3 consists of 15 residues. The J segment lost 3 bases and the V segment lost 1 base, leaving 6 bases of the junction unmatched.

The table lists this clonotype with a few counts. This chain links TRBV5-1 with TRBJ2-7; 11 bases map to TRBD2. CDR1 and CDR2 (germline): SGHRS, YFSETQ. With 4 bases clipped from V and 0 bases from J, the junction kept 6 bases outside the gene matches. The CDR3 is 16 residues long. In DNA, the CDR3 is TGCGCCAGCAGCCCCCCTAGCGGGGGGCTCTCCTACGAGCAGTACTTC. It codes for CASSPPSGGLSYEQYF.

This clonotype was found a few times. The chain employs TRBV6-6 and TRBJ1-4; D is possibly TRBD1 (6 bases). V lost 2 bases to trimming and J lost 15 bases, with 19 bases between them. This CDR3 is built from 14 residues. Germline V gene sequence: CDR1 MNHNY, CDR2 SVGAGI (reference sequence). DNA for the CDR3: TGTGCCAGCAGTTACGAGGGGGTTCGTCCCTCGGTGTTTTTT. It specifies CASSYEGVRPSVFF.

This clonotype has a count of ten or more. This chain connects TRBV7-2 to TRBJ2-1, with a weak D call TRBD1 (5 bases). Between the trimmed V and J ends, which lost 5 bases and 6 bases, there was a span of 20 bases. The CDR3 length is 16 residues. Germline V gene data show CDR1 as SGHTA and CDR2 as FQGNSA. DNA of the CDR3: TGTGCCAGCAGCCCACCCGGAGCACAGGCTCTCAATGAGCAGTTCTTC. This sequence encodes CASSPPGAQALNEQFF.

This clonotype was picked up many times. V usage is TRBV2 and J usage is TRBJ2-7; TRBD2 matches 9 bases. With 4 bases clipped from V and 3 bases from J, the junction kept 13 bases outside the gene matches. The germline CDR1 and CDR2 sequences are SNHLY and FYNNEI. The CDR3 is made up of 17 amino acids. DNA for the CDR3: TGTGCCAGCAGTGGGGCGGGAGGGGCGACGTCGAGCTACGAGCAGTACTTC. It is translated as CASSGAGGATSSYEQYF.

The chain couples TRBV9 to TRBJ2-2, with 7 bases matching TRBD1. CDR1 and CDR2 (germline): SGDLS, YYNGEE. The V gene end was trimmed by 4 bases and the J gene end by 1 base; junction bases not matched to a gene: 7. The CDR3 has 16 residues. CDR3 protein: CASSPRDSRNTGELFF. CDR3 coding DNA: TGTGCCAGCAGCCCTCGGGACAGTCGGAACACCGGGGAGCTGTTTTTT.

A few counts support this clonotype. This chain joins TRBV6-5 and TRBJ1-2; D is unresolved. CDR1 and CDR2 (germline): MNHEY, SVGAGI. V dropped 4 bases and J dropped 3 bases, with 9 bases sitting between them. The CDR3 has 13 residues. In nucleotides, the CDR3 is TGTGCCAGCAGTTTCCCTAATTACTATGGCTACACCTTC. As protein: CASSFPNYYGYTF.

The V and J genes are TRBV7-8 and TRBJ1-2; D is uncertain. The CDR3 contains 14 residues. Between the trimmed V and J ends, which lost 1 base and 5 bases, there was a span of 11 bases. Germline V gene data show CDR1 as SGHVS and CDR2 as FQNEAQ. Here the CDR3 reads CASSLVLGSYGYTF. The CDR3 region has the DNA TGTGCCAGCAGCTTAGTGCTAGGATCTTATGGCTACACCTTC.

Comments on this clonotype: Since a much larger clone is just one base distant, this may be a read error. This CDR3 reads CAISPSDTSSYNEQFF. CDR3 bases: TGTGCCATCAGCCCCTCGGATACCAGCTCCTACAATGAGCAGTTCTTC. V and J are TRBV10-3 and TRBJ2-1; D not certain. From germline, CDR1 is ENHRY and CDR2 SYGVKD. Deletions cut 6 bases from V and 0 bases from J, with 15 bases between. This CDR3 is 16 amino acids long.

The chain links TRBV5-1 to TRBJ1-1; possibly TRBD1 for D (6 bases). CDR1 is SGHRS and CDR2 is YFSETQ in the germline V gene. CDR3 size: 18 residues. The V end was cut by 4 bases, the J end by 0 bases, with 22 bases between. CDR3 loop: CASSGTGQKNLMNTEAFF. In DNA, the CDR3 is TGCGCCAGCAGCGGCACCGGACAGAAAAACCTCATGAACACTGAAGCTTTCTTT.

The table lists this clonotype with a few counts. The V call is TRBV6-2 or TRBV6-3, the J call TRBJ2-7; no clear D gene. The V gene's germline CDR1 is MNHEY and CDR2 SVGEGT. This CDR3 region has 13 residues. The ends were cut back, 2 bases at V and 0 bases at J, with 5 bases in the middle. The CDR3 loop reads CASSYTVSYEQYF. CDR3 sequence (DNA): TGTGCCAGCAGTTACACAGTCTCCTACGAGCAGTACTTC.

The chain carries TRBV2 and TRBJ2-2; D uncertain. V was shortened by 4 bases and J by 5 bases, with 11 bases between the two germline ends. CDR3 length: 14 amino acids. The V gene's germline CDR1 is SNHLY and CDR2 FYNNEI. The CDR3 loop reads CASSAGMGTGELFF. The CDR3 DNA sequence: TGTGCCAGCAGTGCTGGCATGGGGACCGGGGAGCTGTTTTTT.

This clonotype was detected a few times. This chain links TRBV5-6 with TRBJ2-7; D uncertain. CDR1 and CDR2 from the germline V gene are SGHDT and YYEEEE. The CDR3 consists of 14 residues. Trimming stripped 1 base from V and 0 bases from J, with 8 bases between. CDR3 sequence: CASSLYELSYEQYF. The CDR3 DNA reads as TGTGCCAGCAGCTTGTACGAGCTCTCCTACGAGCAGTACTTC. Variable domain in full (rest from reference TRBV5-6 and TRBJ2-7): DAGVTQSPTHLIKTRGQQVTLRCSPKSGHDTVSWYQQALGQGPQFIFQYYEEEERQRGNFPDRFSGHQFPNYSSELNVNALLLGDSALYLCASSLYELSYEQYFGPGTRLTVT.

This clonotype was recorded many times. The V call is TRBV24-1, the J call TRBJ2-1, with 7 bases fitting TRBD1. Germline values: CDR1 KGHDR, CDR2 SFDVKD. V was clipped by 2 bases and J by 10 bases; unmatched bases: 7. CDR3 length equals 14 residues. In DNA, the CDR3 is TGTGCCACCAGTGATTCGAGGACAGGCCGAGAGCAGTTCTTC. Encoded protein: CATSDSRTGREQFF.

The CDR3 region has the DNA TGCAGTGCTAGAGATAGCGGGGGCAGCAATGAGCAGTTCTTC. Amino acid sequence: CSARDSGGSNEQFF. This chain connects TRBV20-1 to TRBJ2-1, with 9 bases aligning to TRBD2. The CDR3 spans 14 residues. Trimming took 0 bases from V and 6 from J; bases not matched to a gene: 3. In germline, CDR1 is DFQATT, CDR2 SNEGSKA (reference sequence).

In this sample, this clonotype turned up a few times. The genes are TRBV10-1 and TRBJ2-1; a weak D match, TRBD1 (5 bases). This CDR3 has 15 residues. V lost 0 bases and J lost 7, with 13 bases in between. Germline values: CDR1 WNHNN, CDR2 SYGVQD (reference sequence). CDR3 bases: TGCGCCAGCAGTGAGTCGAAACAGGTGGGGAATGAGCAGTTCTTC. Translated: CASSESKQVGNEQFF.

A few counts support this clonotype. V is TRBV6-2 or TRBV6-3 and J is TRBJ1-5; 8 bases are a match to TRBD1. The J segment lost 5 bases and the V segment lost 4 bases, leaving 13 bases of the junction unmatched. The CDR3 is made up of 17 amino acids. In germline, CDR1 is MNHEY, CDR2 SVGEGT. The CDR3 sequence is CASSSYTRGLVDQPQHF. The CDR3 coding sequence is TGTGCCAGCAGTTCTTATACCAGGGGGCTGGTGGATCAGCCCCAGCATTTT.

For the CDR3, the DNA is TGTGCCAACAGGGGGGACAACGACTACGAGCAGTACTTC. This translates into CANRGDNDYEQYF. The rearrangement links TRBV10-3 to TRBJ2-7; 8 bases are shared with TRBD1. Germline CDR1 is ENHRY and CDR2 is SYGVKD. This CDR3 region has 13 residues. J gave up 3 bases and V 10 bases, and 8 bases lay outside the gene matches.

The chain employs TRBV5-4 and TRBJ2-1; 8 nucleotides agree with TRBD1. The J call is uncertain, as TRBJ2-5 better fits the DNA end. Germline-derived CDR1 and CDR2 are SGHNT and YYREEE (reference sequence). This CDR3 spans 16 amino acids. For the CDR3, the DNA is TGTGCCAGCAGCCCCTCATCTGGACAGGGCCAAGAGACCCAGTACTTC. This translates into CASSPSSGQGQETQYF.

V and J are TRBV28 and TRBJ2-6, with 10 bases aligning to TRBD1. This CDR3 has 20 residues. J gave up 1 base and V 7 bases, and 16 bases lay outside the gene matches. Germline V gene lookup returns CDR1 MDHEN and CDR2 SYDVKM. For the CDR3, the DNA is TGTGCCAGCACCCCCCACGGGACAGGGGTTCGTATTTCTGGGGCCAACGTCCTGACTTTC. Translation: CASTPHGTGVRISGANVLTF.

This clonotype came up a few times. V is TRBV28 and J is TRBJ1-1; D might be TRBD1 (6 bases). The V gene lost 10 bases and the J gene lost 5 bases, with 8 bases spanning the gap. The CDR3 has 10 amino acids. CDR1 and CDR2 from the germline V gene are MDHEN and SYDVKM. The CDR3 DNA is TGTGCCACCACAGGGACTGAAGCTTTCTTT. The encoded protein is CATTGTEAFF.